The 16 T cell receptor beta chains listed next were all sequenced from one sample in a study of OX40 agonist ivuxolimab in advanced cancers. The repertoire was sequenced with immunoSEQ multiplex PCR; TCRdb's copy has only in-frame clones and lacks some. The data show 70,000 to 95,000 clones, about 90% seen once. This specimen consisted of CD4+ or CD8+ T cells sorted from blood, obtained in a trial of the OX40 agonist ivuxolimab. These receptors were taken from an adult with an advanced solid tumor such as melanoma, head and neck, liver or kidney cancer.

The chain couples TRBV29-1 to TRBJ1-4; a weak D match, TRBD1 (5 bases). This CDR3 contains 15 residues. CDR1 and CDR2 from the germline V gene are SQVTM and ANQGSEA. Trimming took 7 bases from V and 8 from J, leaving 23 bases between them. The CDR3 loop is CSAGGTGNRQEKLFF. The CDR3 nucleotides are TGCAGCGCCGGGGGTACCGGGAACCGCCAGGAAAAACTGTTTTTT.

The chain's CDR3 is CASSQDNSGNTEAFF. In nucleotides, the CDR3 is TGTGCCAGCAGCCAAGATAACAGCGGGAACACTGAAGCTTTCTTT. J is TRBJ1-1 and V is TRBV4-2; D uncertain. The V gene lost 0 bases and the J gene lost 1 base, with 9 bases spanning the gap. The CDR3 sequence is 15 residues long. CDR1 and CDR2 from the germline V gene are LGHNA and YNFKEQ.

The CDR3 spells CASRLTGINEQFF. Written as DNA, the CDR3 is TGTGCCAGCAGACTAACAGGGATCAATGAGCAGTTCTTC. The chain is built from TRBV27 and TRBJ2-1; a weak D match, TRBD1 (6 bases). V lost 6 bases, J lost 6 bases, and 12 bases lay in between. The CDR3 has 13 amino acids. Per the germline V gene, CDR1 is MNHEY and CDR2 is SMNVEV (reference sequence).

The chain has TRBV30 and TRBJ1-2, with 7 positions matching TRBD1. The CDR3 spans 15 residues. With 2 bases clipped from V and 7 bases from J, the junction kept 13 bases outside the gene matches. Germline V lookup: CDR1 GTSNPN, CDR2 SVGIG (reference sequence). The CDR3: CAWSLRDRKVSGYTF. The CDR3 nucleotides read TGTGCCTGGAGTCTTCGGGACAGAAAAGTTAGTGGCTACACCTTC.

The chain joins TRBV5-1 to TRBJ2-1; perhaps TRBD2 as D (5 bases). The CDR3 loop spans 15 amino acids. Germline-derived CDR1 and CDR2 are SGHRS and YFSETQ. The V end was cut by 0 bases, the J end by 1 base, with 8 bases between. CDR3 in amino acids: CASSLAPGSYNEQFF. For the CDR3, the DNA is TGCGCCAGCAGCTTGGCGCCGGGGTCCTACAATGAGCAGTTCTTC.

The chain employs TRBV5-5 and TRBJ2-3; D is undetermined. Trimming stripped 2 bases from V and 0 bases from J, with 10 bases between. Germline loops: CDR1 SGHKS, CDR2 YYEKEE (reference sequence). The CDR3 has 15 residues. Written as DNA, the CDR3 is TGTGCCAGCAGCTTACAACATCTGAGCACAGATACGCAGTATTTT. Translating it yields CASSLQHLSTDTQYF.

The chain uses TRBV27 and TRBJ2-5; D unclear. From germline, CDR1 is MNHEY and CDR2 SMNVEV (reference sequence). Trimming pared 2 bases from V and 4 bases from J, leaving 8 bases between. The CDR3 is made up of 13 amino acids. The CDR3 loop reads CASSLAGRETQYF. The CDR3 region has the DNA TGTGCCAGCAGTTTAGCAGGCCGAGAGACCCAGTACTTC.

The chain has TRBV18 and TRBJ2-1; 7 bases line up with TRBD2. Germline values: CDR1 KGHSH, CDR2 LQKENI. The CDR3 extends over 17 amino acids. Unmatched junction bases numbered 15, after V lost 3 bases and J lost 7 bases. The CDR3 DNA is TGTGCCAGCTCACCTCCGAACCCGGGCGGGAGAGCGAATGAGCAGTTCTTC. It translates to CASSPPNPGGRANEQFF.

The V call is TRBV11-2, the J call TRBJ2-7, with TRBD2 matching over 14 bases. The CDR3 sequence is 13 residues long. The germline V gene has CDR1 SGHAT and CDR2 FQNNGV. The ends lost 0 bases at V and 12 bases at J; junction bases unmatched: 1. The CDR3 DNA follows: TGTGCCAGCAGCTTAGACGGGACTAGCGGGAGGTACTTC. This encodes CASSLDGTSGRYF.

V usage is TRBV25-1 and J usage is TRBJ2-7, with 10 nucleotides matching TRBD2. J gave up 4 bases and V 1 base, and 4 bases lay outside the gene matches. Germline V gives CDR1 MGHDK, CDR2 SYGVNS. The CDR3 is made up of 15 amino acids. As DNA, the CDR3 is TGTGCCAGCAGTGAATTGGCTAGCGGGAGTTACGAGCAGTACTTC. It is translated as CASSELASGSYEQYF.

The V and J genes are TRBV28 and TRBJ2-2; D possibly matches TRBD1 or TRBD2 (7 bases each). This CDR3 contains 15 residues. Germline V gives CDR1 MDHEN, CDR2 SYDVKM. The V end lost 7 bases, the J end lost 7 bases, and 19 bases lay between the germline ends. CDR3 nucleotide sequence: TGTGCCAGCACGCCAGGGGGAGGGCCAGACGGGGAGCTGTTTTTT. Translating gives CASTPGGGPDGELFF. Full variable domain (missing parts from reference TRBV28 and TRBJ2-2): DVKVTQSSRYLVKRTGEKVFLECVQDMDHENMFWYRQDPGLGLRLIYFSYDVKMKEKGDIPEGYSVSREKKERFSLILESASTNQTSMYLCASTPGGGPDGELFFGEGSRLTVL.

The rearrangement uses TRBV2 and TRBJ2-3; 8 positions agree with TRBD1. In germline, CDR1 is SNHLY, CDR2 FYNNEI. The CDR3 has 15 residues. V shed 5 bases and J 1 base; nucleotides not matched to a gene: 5. CDR3 sequence (DNA): TGTGCCAGCAGTCCACTGACAGGGGGCACAGATACGCAGTATTTT. Translating gives CASSPLTGGTDTQYF.

The chain couples TRBV6-1 to TRBJ2-1, with 8 nucleotides matching TRBD1. CDR1 is MNHNS and CDR2 is SASEGT in the germline V gene. After removal of 3 bases from V and 2 bases from J, the junction contained 3 bases not matched to a gene. The CDR3 spans 15 residues. CDR3 protein: CASSEGQAPYNEQFF. DNA for the CDR3: TGTGCCAGCAGTGAGGGACAGGCGCCCTACAATGAGCAGTTCTTC.

The chain employs TRBV5-1 and TRBJ2-1; D gene unclear. This CDR3 has 15 residues. The germline gives CDR1 SGHRS, CDR2 YFSETQ. The germline V and J ends were trimmed by 0 bases and 0 bases, with 7 bases remaining between them. Written as DNA, the CDR3 is TGCGCCAGCAGCTTGGTAGATAGCTCCTACAATGAGCAGTTCTTC. Its translation is CASSLVDSSYNEQFF.

V and J are TRBV5-1 and TRBJ2-7, with 8 bases that match TRBD1. The CDR3 is 14 amino acids. V dropped 3 bases and J dropped 9; count of bases not matched to a gene: 11. CDR1 and CDR2 from the germline V gene are SGHRS and YFSETQ. The DNA of the CDR3 is TGCGCCAGCAGCTCGAGTGGACAGGGCGACGGGCAGTACTTC. Protein product: CASSSSGQGDGQYF.

The chain employs TRBV6-6 and TRBJ2-3; TRBD2 agrees at 13 bases. This CDR3 spans 16 amino acids. V dropped 2 bases and J dropped 9; count of bases not matched to a gene: 8. The germline V gene has CDR1 MNHNY and CDR2 SVGAGI (reference sequence). As DNA, the CDR3 is TGTGCCAGCAGTTACCTCGGACTAGCGGGGGTTGAAACGCAGTATTTT. Translated: CASSYLGLAGVETQYF.